This T cell receptor beta chain originates from a study of blood T cell repertoires in COVID-19. Methods used by the authors: Nucleated cell counts were estimated from reference gene primer amplification. Assay used: immunoSEQ multiplex PCR; TCRdb lists only in-frame clones, some missing. V and J calls and clone size are copied from that table; D and trimming were computed from the DNA. The sample has approximately 150,000 clones; approximately 80% are singletons. The V gene's germline CDR1 is LNHNV and CDR2 YYDKDF (reference sequence). Trimming took off 1 base at V and 0 bases at J, with 7 bases between the two ends. The CDR3 loop spans 16 amino acids.

This chain uses TRBV15 with TRBJ1-6, with D hard to call. The receptor's source is a man aged 65-85 years who had been exposed to COVID-19. Sequenced material: PBMCs or T cells enriched from blood (not recorded which). The CDR3 loop reads CATSRGGPSYNSPLHF. The CDR3 DNA is TGTGCCACCAGCAGAGGAGGCCCCTCCTATAATTCACCCCTCCACTTT. The full variable domain, with the rest looked up from reference TRBV15 and TRBJ1-6, is DAMVIQNPRYQVTQFGKPVTLSCSQTLNHNVMYWYQQKSSQAPKLLFHYYDKDFNNEADTPDNFQSRRPNTSFCFLDIRSPGLGDTAMYLCATSRGGPSYNSPLHFGNGTRLTVT.